The table lists the clone carrying this T cell receptor (beta chain) with a few counts. What it binds is unknown. What was sequenced were expressed TCRB transcripts, since all of the isolated RNA had been reverse transcribed. Sequencing was performed with immunoSEQ multiplex PCR; in TCRdb, only in-frame clones are kept and a portion is missing. The top ten hold 0.65% of the sample, which has 130,000 or so clones, roughly 10% seen once. This specimen comes from a study of beta chain features in type 1 diabetes. General study findings and limits: Whether TCRB rearrangement is influenced by HLA type was left unresolved in this analysis.

This CDR3 spans 14 amino acids. V shed 10 bases and J shed 0 bases, with 13 bases lying between them. Germline V lookup: CDR1 SEHNR, CDR2 FQNEAQ (reference sequence). In total, each donor contributed a single heparinised blood draw that averaged around 100 mL. The specimen sequenced was central memory CD4+ T cells from blood. The TCR comes from a woman aged 40 to 50 in good health. The chain has TRBV7-9 and TRBJ2-1; TRBD2 is a possible D gene (7 bases). CDR3 residues: CATAGASSYNEQFF. In nucleotides, the CDR3 is TGTGCCACGGCGGGGGCCAGCTCCTACAATGAGCAGTTCTTC.